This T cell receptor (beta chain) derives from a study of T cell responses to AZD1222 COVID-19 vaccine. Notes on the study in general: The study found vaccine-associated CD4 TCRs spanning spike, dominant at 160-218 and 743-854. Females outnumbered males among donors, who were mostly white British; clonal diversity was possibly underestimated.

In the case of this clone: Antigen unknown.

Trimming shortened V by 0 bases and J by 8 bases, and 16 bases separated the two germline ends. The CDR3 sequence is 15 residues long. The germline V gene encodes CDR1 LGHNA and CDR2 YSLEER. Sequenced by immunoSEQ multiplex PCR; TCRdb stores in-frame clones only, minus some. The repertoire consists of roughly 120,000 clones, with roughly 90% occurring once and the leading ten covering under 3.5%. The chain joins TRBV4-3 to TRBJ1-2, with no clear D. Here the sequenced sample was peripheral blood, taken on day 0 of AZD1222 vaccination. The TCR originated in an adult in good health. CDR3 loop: CASSQEWQATGGYTF. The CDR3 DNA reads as TGCGCCAGCAGCCAAGAATGGCAGGCCACGGGCGGCTACACCTTC.